This T cell receptor (beta chain) was obtained from a study of T cells in Graves' hyperthyroidism and ophthalmopathy. Study details: Peripheral blood was secured at the point of initial diagnosis, before any treatment.

Researchers amplified the TCR beta CDR3 regions from RNA transcripts. The HTBI primer set was used in a first-round RT-PCR of the TCR CDR3. MiXCR was run by TCRdb on the multiplex PCR reads, yielding one entry per CDR3 protein. The repertoire holds 40,000 to 65,000 distinct CDR3 sequences, with roughly 50% as singletons. Used for diagnoses were clinical symptoms, serum thyroxine and TRAb, thyroid ultrasound and orbital computed tomography. The CDR3 extends over 13 amino acids. Trimming left V 0 bases short and J 3 bases short, with 9 bases between. Looked up from germline, CDR1 is GTSNPN and CDR2 is SVGIG (reference sequence).

The rearrangement joins TRBV30 to TRBJ2-7, with a possible D match to TRBD2 (5 bases). This clonotype originated in a woman aged 50 to 60 with Graves' ophthalmopathy. The specimen sequenced was blood. The CDR3 loop reads CAWSVPGSYEQYF. DNA of the CDR3: TGTGCCTGGAGTGTACCGGGAAGCTACGAGCAGTACTTC.